This T cell receptor beta chain appears in the sequencing data of a study of somatic mutations in cytotoxic T cells in rheumatoid arthritis. Study-wide results and limits: With about 60 patients examined, under ten had a largest CD8+ clone exceeding 20% of CD8+ cells.

Only in-frame clones appear in the TCRdb table, and some are missing; sequencing was by immunoSEQ multiplex PCR. This sample has about 25,000 clones, with 70% to 80% found just once. The germline CDR1 and CDR2 sequences are PRHDT and FYEKMQ (reference sequence). Deletions cut 1 base from V and 4 bases from J, with 11 bases between. The CDR3 is made up of 15 amino acids. As regards this clone: The antigen is undetermined.

This sequence was found in a woman younger than 30 in good health. The sequenced material came from CD8+ T cells sorted from blood. J is TRBJ2-1 and V is TRBV13; perhaps TRBD2 as D (5 bases). CDR3 nucleotides: TGTGCCAGCAGCTTAGCCGGGAAGGGATACAATGAGCAGTTCTTC. This translates into CASSLAGKGYNEQFF.